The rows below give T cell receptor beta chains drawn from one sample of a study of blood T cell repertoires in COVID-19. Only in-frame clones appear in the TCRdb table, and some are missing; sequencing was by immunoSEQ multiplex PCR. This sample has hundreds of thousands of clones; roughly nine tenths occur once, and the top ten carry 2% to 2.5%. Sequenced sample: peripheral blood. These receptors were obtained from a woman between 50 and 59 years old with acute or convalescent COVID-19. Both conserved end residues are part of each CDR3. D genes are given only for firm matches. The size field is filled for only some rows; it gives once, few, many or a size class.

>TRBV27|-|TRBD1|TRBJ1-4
CASSFHGQGPTFSEKLFF
TGTGCCAGCAGTTTTCACGGACAGGGTCCGACGTTCTCTGAAAAACTGTTTTTT
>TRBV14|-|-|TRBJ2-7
CASSQVPFYEQYF
TGTGCCAGCAGCCAAGTTCCTTTCTACGAGCAGTACTTC
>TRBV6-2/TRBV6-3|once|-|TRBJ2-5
CASSAGVLATQYF
TGTGCCAGCAGTGCCGGGGTTCTAGCGACCCAGTACTTC
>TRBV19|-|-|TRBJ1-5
CASSLDSYQPQHF
TGTGCCAGTAGTTTGGACAGTTATCAGCCCCAGCATTTT
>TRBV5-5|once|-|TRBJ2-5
CASSFRQETQYF
TGTGCCAGCAGCTTCCGCCAAGAGACCCAGTACTTC
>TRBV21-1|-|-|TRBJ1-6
CASSKGGGPPLHF
TGTGCCAGCAGCAAAGGGGGGGGGCCACCCCTCCACTTT
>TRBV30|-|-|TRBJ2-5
CAWEDGAIAQYF
TGTGCCTGGGAGGATGGGGCGATTGCCCAGTACTTC
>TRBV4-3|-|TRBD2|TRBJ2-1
CASSQDRLAGSESNEQFF
TGCGCCAGCAGCCAAGATAGACTAGCGGGATCGGAGAGCAATGAGCAGTTCTTC
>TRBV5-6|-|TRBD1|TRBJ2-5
CASSQIRTGQETQYF
TGTGCCAGCAGCCAAATACGGACAGGGCAAGAGACCCAGTACTTC
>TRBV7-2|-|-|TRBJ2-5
CASSTDSAVETQYF
TGTGCCAGCAGCACTGACTCAGCGGTAGAGACCCAGTACTTC
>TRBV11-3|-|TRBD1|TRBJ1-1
CASSLRTGVSTEAFF
TGTGCCAGCAGCTTAAGGACAGGGGTGAGCACTGAAGCTTTCTTT
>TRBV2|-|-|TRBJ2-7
CASSEDQLGTYEQYF
TGTGCCAGCAGTGAAGATCAATTGGGCACCTACGAGCAGTACTTC
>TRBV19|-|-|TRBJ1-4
CASSMGRLGPHNEKLFF
TGTGCCAGTAGTATGGGGCGACTTGGACCACATAATGAAAAACTGTTTTTT
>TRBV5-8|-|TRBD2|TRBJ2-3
CASTPWTGGNTDTQYF
TGTGCCAGCACCCCTTGGACGGGGGGAAACACAGATACGCAGTATTTT
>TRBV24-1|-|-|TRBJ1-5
CAPKRSNQPQHF
TGTGCCCCGAAGCGGTCCAATCAGCCCCAGCATTTT
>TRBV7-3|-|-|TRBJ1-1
CASSLIGGTEAFF
TGTGCCAGCAGCTTAATCGGGGGAACTGAAGCTTTCTTT
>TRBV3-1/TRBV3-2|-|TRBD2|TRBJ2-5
CASSQLSGRQETQYF
TGTGCCAGCAGCCAGCTTAGCGGGAGACAGGAGACCCAGTACTTC
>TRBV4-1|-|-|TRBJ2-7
CASSQAKTRENEQYF
TGCGCCAGCAGCCAAGCTAAGACCAGGGAAAACGAGCAGTACTTC
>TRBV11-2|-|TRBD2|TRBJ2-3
CASSLNGGGRDTQYF
TGTGCCAGCAGCTTAAACGGGGGGGGGCGAGATACGCAGTATTTT
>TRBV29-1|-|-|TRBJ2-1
CSANTGVLNEQFF
TGCAGCGCCAACACCGGGGTCCTCAATGAGCAGTTCTTC
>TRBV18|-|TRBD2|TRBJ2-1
CASSPQGDSGSPLADFEQFF
TGTGCCAGCTCACCACAGGGCGATAGCGGGAGCCCCTTGGCGGATTTTGAGCAGTTCTTC
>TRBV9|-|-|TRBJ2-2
CASSVNDRLIDSGELFF
TGTGCCAGCAGCGTAAACGACAGGCTAATAGACTCCGGGGAGCTGTTTTTT
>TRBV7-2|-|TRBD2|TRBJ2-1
CASSHPQPGLVSSYNEQFF
TGTGCCAGCAGCCACCCGCAGCCGGGACTAGTAAGCTCCTACAATGAGCAGTTCTTC
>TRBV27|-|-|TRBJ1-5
CASSFEGSGGQPQHF
TGTGCCAGCAGTTTTGAGGGCTCGGGTGGACAGCCCCAGCATTTT
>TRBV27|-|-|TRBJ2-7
CASSLKQGYEQYF
TGTGCCAGCAGTTTAAAACAGGGCTACGAGCAGTACTTC
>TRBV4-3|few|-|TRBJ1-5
CASSQDWGNSAAHNQPQHF
TGCGCCAGCAGCCAAGATTGGGGCAATTCGGCAGCCCACAATCAGCCCCAGCATTTT
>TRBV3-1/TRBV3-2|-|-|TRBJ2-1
CASSQDPQRVSYNEQFF
TGTGCCAGCAGCCAAGATCCTCAGCGGGTCTCCTACAATGAGCAGTTCTTC
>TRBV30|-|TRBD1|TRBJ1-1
CAWITGATEAFF
TGTGCCTGGATTACAGGGGCCACTGAAGCTTTCTTT
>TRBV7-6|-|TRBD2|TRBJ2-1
CASSLVWASGRANEQFF
TGTGCCAGCAGCTTAGTATGGGCTAGCGGGAGAGCCAATGAGCAGTTCTTC
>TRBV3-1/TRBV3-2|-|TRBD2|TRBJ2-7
CASSQSSGSLYEQYF
TGTGCCAGCAGCCAGAGTAGCGGGAGTCTGTACGAGCAGTACTTC
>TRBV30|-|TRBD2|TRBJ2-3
CAWGRTSGLTDTQYF
TGTGCCTGGGGACGGACTAGCGGACTCACAGATACGCAGTATTTT
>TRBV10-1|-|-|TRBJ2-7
CASIGGGTLYEQYF
TGCGCCAGCATTGGAGGCGGAACTCTCTACGAGCAGTACTTC
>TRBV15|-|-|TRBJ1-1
CATRKWGHGNTEAFF
TGTGCCACCCGAAAATGGGGACACGGGAACACTGAAGCTTTCTTT
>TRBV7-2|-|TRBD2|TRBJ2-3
CASSLDRTSGGTDTQYF
TGTGCCAGCAGCTTAGACAGGACTAGCGGGGGCACAGATACGCAGTATTTT
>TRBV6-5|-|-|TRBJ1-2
CASSYSYDRTHYGYTF
TGTGCCAGCAGTTACTCCTACGACAGGACTCACTATGGCTACACCTTC